The 32 T cell receptor beta chains listed next were all sequenced from one sample in a study of T cell repertoires in cytomegalovirus infection. TCRdb used MiXCR to reprocess the reads, holding one entry per CDR3 protein. The data contain more than 400,000 distinct CDR3 sequences, approximately 25% of them seen just once; the ten biggest clones take up roughly an eighth. Sequencing was performed on PBMCs. These receptors were taken from a human donor in good health (CMV status not recorded). Some clones in this sample may be carry-over from other donors' samples.

This clonotype came up many times. The V gene is TRBV7-2, the J gene TRBJ2-7, with 13 bases matching TRBD2. CDR3 size: 15 residues. CDR1 is SGHTA, CDR2 FQGNSA, per germline. The V segment lost 5 bases and the J segment 5 bases; nucleotides outside the gene matches: 6. The DNA of the CDR3 is TGTGCCAGCAGCCCACGGACTAGCGGGAGACACGAGCAGTACTTC. Protein: CASSPRTSGRHEQYF.

The J gene is TRBJ1-1, the V gene TRBV20-1; TRBD1 aligns across 9 bases. J lost 10 bases, V lost 6 bases, and 24 bases had no gene match. This CDR3 comprises 17 residues. Per germline, CDR1 DFQATT and CDR2 SNEGSKA (reference sequence). CDR3 loop: CSAVALGTGKVGEVAFF. In nucleotides, the CDR3 is TGCAGTGCAGTAGCTCTCGGGACAGGGAAAGTTGGTGAGGTAGCTTTCTTT.

In its sample, this clonotype was seen a few times. V gene TRBV25-1 combines with J gene TRBJ1-2; TRBD1 matches 7 bases. CDR1 and CDR2 from the germline V gene are MGHDK and SYGVNS. The CDR3 has 15 amino acids. V shed 5 bases, J shed 5 bases, and the junction held 11 bases outside the gene matches. The CDR3 loop is CASSSQGQSSYGYTF. The CDR3 DNA is TGTGCCAGCAGTTCCCAGGGACAGTCTTCATATGGCTACACCTTC.

The rearrangement uses TRBV6-6 and TRBJ1-6, with 9 bases lining up with TRBD1. CDR1 is MNHNY, CDR2 SVGAGI, per germline (reference sequence). This CDR3 has 13 amino acids. The trim removed 6 bases at V and 10 bases at J, leaving 4 bases unmatched. The CDR3 sequence is CASRQGAESPLHF. CDR3 nucleotide sequence: TGTGCCAGCAGACAGGGGGCAGAGTCACCCCTCCACTTT.

J is TRBJ2-1 and V is TRBV9, with D perhaps assigned TRBD1 or TRBD2 (5 bases each). Deletions cut 5 bases from V and 5 bases from J, with 8 bases between. This CDR3 has 12 residues. Germline CDR1 reads SGDLS; CDR2 reads YYNGEE. The CDR3 bases are TGTGCCAGCAGGGGGGATCACAATGAGCAGTTCTTC. It is translated as CASRGDHNEQFF. Looking up the rest from reference TRBV9 and TRBJ2-1 gives the full variable domain: DSGVTQTPKHLITATGQRVTLRCSPRSGDLSVYWYQQSLDQGLQFLIQYYNGEERAKGNILERFSAQQFPDLHSELNLSSLELGDSALYFCASRGDHNEQFFGPGTRLTVL.

This chain uses TRBV7-9 with TRBJ2-7, with TRBD2 identical over 12 bases. The CDR3 spans 19 residues. Germline CDR1 SEHNR, CDR2 FQNEAQ (reference sequence). Trimming cost V 5 bases and J 2 bases; bases outside gene matches: 16. CDR3 protein: CASSPGLAGRTMTPYEQYV. DNA of the CDR3: TGTGCCAGCAGCCCGGGACTAGCGGGCCGAACGATGACCCCCTACGAGCAGTACGTC.

J is TRBJ2-7 and V is TRBV7-9; D is possibly TRBD1 or TRBD2 (5 bases each). From germline, CDR1 is SEHNR and CDR2 FQNEAQ (reference sequence). The V gene lost 6 bases and the J gene lost 7 bases, with 19 bases spanning the gap. The CDR3 covers 14 residues. The CDR3 DNA reads as TGTGCCAGCAGTCCCACCGGGACCCTAAGAGAGCAGTACTTC. This gives the protein CASSPTGTLREQYF.

This clonotype was counted only a few times. V is TRBV12-5 and J is TRBJ1-1; D not certain. There are 16 residues in the CDR3. The V and J ends lost 5 bases and 3 bases respectively, with 19 bases between them. Germline V gene data show CDR1 as LGHNT and CDR2 as FRNRAP. The CDR3 DNA reads as TGTGCTAGTGGTCCCTCAACCCTCTTGGAGGACACTGAAGCTTTCTTT. This encodes CASGPSTLLEDTEAFF.

This clonotype has a count of ten or more. V usage is TRBV11-2 and J usage is TRBJ1-3; 9 bases fit TRBD1. Germline-derived CDR1 and CDR2 are SGHAT and FQNNGV. The CDR3 is 18 residues long. V lost 0 bases, J lost 0 bases, and 6 bases stayed unmatched. CDR3 DNA sequence: TGTGCCAGCAGCTTAGATAACGGGACAGGGTACTCTGGAAACACCATATATTTT. It codes for CASSLDNGTGYSGNTIYF.

This clonotype was recorded at least ten times. The chain is built from TRBV28 and TRBJ2-1, with 12 bases lining up with TRBD2. Germline V gene sequence: CDR1 MDHEN, CDR2 SYDVKM. J was trimmed by 10 bases and V by 5 bases; bases with no gene match: 9. The CDR3 extends over 15 amino acids. In DNA form, the CDR3 reads TGTGCCAGCAGTCCTAGCGGGAGGGCCTCCGGGGAGCAGTTCTTC. Translating it yields CASSPSGRASGEQFF.

In DNA, the CDR3 is TGTGCCAGCAGCGCCGACGGCACCTATGGCTACACCTTC. Its translation is CASSADGTYGYTF. The V and J genes are TRBV5-6 and TRBJ1-2; no clear D gene. This CDR3 is built from 13 residues. CDR1 and CDR2 from the germline V gene are SGHDT and YYEEEE. Trimming stripped 4 bases from V and 4 bases from J, with 11 bases between.

This clonotype has more than one count but fewer than ten. The chain combines TRBV6-2 or TRBV6-3 with TRBJ2-1; perhaps TRBD2 as D (6 bases). The CDR3 spans 11 residues. CDR1 is MNHEY and CDR2 is SVGEGT in the germline V gene. V lost 4 bases, J lost 11 bases, and 9 bases lay in between. Here the CDR3 reads CASSLGLKQFF. The CDR3 DNA reads as TGTGCCAGCAGTTTAGGACTAAAGCAGTTCTTC.

This clonotype was picked up many times. The gene calls are TRBV7-2 and TRBJ2-5; D not certain. Germline CDR1 reads SGHTA; CDR2 reads FQGNSA. Trimming left V 6 bases short and J 2 bases short, with 16 bases between. The CDR3 totals 15 residues. Written as DNA, the CDR3 is TGTGCCAGCAGTTCTCGATCGGCCCAACAAGAGACCCAGTACTTC. Protein: CASSSRSAQQETQYF.

This sequence joins TRBV7-9 and TRBJ1-5; D is undetermined. Trimming stripped 5 bases from V and 3 bases from J, with 11 bases between. CDR1 is SEHNR and CDR2 is FQNEAQ in the germline V gene (reference sequence). The CDR3 runs to 14 residues. CDR3 coding DNA: TGTGCCAGCAGCACTTTCAGTTCCAATCAGCCCCAGCATTTT. Amino acids: CASSTFSSNQPQHF.

The chain employs TRBV5-4 and TRBJ2-3; 13 bases map to TRBD2. The CDR3 sequence is 23 residues long. J gave up 0 bases and V 0 bases, and 19 bases lay outside the gene matches. The germline V gene encodes CDR1 SGHNT and CDR2 YYREEE (reference sequence). CDR3 bases: TGTGCCAGCAGCTTGGAGTACAGTGTCATAGGACTAGCGGGAGTTGAAAGCACAGATACGCAGTATTTT. This codes for CASSLEYSVIGLAGVESTDTQYF.

This clonotype turned up a few times. The J gene is TRBJ1-5, the V gene TRBV6-1; possibly TRBD1 for D (5 bases). With 7 bases removed from V and 6 bases from J, the gap between germline ends came to 16 bases. This CDR3 region has 14 residues. The germline gives CDR1 MNHNS, CDR2 SASEGT. The CDR3 DNA is TGTGCCAGCACTTCAAGGACAAGTGGTCAGCCCCAGCATTTT. This sequence encodes CASTSRTSGQPQHF.

The chain joins TRBV29-1 to TRBJ1-4; maybe TRBD1 (5 bases). V lost 7 bases, J lost 8 bases, and 17 bases lay in between. The germline gives CDR1 SQVTM, CDR2 ANQGSEA. The CDR3 runs 13 residues. CDR3 coding DNA: TGCAGCGCCGAGAAAGGGTCAGGGGAAAAACTGTTTTTT. The encoded protein is CSAEKGSGEKLFF.

This clonotype was counted a few times. This sequence joins TRBV19 and TRBJ1-1; D unclear. Germline V gene data show CDR1 as LNHDA and CDR2 as SQIVND (reference sequence). Between the trimmed V and J ends, which lost 3 bases and 4 bases, there was a span of 12 bases. The CDR3 has 14 residues. In DNA form, the CDR3 reads TGTGCCAGTAGTATGGTTGGGGTTATCACTGAAGCTTTCTTT. Amino acids: CASSMVGVITEAFF. The whole variable domain, remainder taken from reference TRBV19 and TRBJ1-1, is DGGITQSPKYLFRKEGQNVTLSCEQNLNHDAMYWYRQDPGQGLRLIYYSQIVNDFQKGDIAEGYSVSREKKESFPLTVTSAQKNPTAFYLCASSMVGVITEAFFGQGTRLTVV.

This clonotype was observed a handful of times. The rearrangement links TRBV27 to TRBJ2-1, with 8 bases matching TRBD1. CDR3 length equals 13 residues. The V gene's germline CDR1 is MNHEY and CDR2 SMNVEV (reference sequence). V lost 4 bases to trimming and J lost 8 bases; unmatched junction nucleotides: 4. The CDR3 nucleotides are TGTGCCAGCAGTTGGGCAGGGGGCGATGAGCAGTTCTTC. This encodes CASSWAGGDEQFF.

The genes are TRBV27 and TRBJ2-7; 12 bases are shared with TRBD1. CDR3 size: 15 residues. Germline V gene lookup returns CDR1 MNHEY and CDR2 SMNVEV (reference sequence). The ends lost 1 base at V and 7 bases at J; junction bases unmatched: 5. The CDR3 nucleotides read TGTGCCAGCAGTTTATTCCGGGACAGGGGGCTGGAGCAGTACTTC. It encodes CASSLFRDRGLEQYF.

This clonotype was detected a few times. The chain recombines TRBV14 with TRBJ2-7; D call uncertain. V lost 4 bases and J lost 4, with 20 bases in between. The CDR3 has 16 amino acids. The germline gives CDR1 SGHDN, CDR2 FVKESK. In DNA form, the CDR3 reads TGTGCCAGCAGCCCCGACATTGGGCCCTGGGCTTACGAGCAGTACTTC. This gives the protein CASSPDIGPWAYEQYF.

The chain has TRBV7-9 and TRBJ2-3; D is perhaps TRBD1 or TRBD2 (5 bases each). Looked up from germline, CDR1 is SEHNR and CDR2 is FQNEAQ (reference sequence). Trimming took 5 bases from V and 8 from J, leaving 20 bases between them. This CDR3 region has 15 residues. CDR3 amino acids: CASSNRDPPPPTQYF. The DNA for the CDR3 is TGTGCCAGCAGCAACCGGGACCCCCCTCCTCCTACGCAGTATTTT.

V gene TRBV6-2 or TRBV6-3 combines with J gene TRBJ2-1; unclear D gene. The CDR3 spans 13 residues. Germline values: CDR1 MNHEY, CDR2 SVGEGT. With 5 bases removed from V and 10 bases from J, the gap between germline ends came to 15 bases. For the CDR3, the DNA is TGTGCCAGCAGTCCCCTCACGCCGGGCGAGCAGTTCTTC. It encodes CASSPLTPGEQFF.

This clonotype was picked up a small number of times. Germline and junction disagree at one end, which may indicate a read error. This rearrangement joins TRBV28 to TRBJ2-1; TRBD2 agrees at 7 bases. Germline V gene lookup returns CDR1 MDHEN and CDR2 SYDVKM. This CDR3 spans 14 amino acids. The CDR3, as DNA: TGTGCCAGTAGTTCCCCAGCGGGAAAACTAGAGCAGTTCTTC. Translation gives CASSSPAGKLEQFF.

The table lists this clonotype with many counts. The chain recombines TRBV12-3 or TRBV12-4 with TRBJ1-1, with 8 nucleotides matching TRBD1. The CDR3 spans 15 residues. The J segment lost 6 bases and the V segment lost 2 bases, leaving 8 bases of the junction unmatched. CDR3 in DNA: TGTGCCAGCAGTTTAAGGGTCGGACAGGGCCCTGAAGCTTTCTTT. The encoded protein is CASSLRVGQGPEAFF.

V usage is TRBV6-1 and J usage is TRBJ1-5, with D unclear. CDR1 and CDR2 (germline): MNHNS, SASEGT. V was shortened by 3 bases and J by 3 bases, with 12 bases between the two germline ends. This CDR3 contains 15 residues. The DNA for the CDR3 is TGTGCCAGCAGTGACGGGAGGCAGCACAATCAGCCCCAGCATTTT. This gives the protein CASSDGRQHNQPQHF.

This sequence joins TRBV19 and TRBJ2-7; tentatively, D is TRBD1 (6 bases). Per the germline V gene, CDR1 is LNHDA and CDR2 is SQIVND (reference sequence). The CDR3 has 13 amino acids. Trimming pared 4 bases from V and 1 base from J, leaving 8 bases between. The CDR3 sequence is CASSTTGSYEQYF. The CDR3 DNA follows: TGTGCCAGTAGTACGACAGGATCCTACGAGCAGTACTTC.

This chain uses TRBV7-3 with TRBJ2-3; D perhaps matches TRBD1 (6 bases). The length of the CDR3 is 17 residues. Germline lookup yields CDR1 SGHTA and CDR2 FQGTGA. Deletions cut 5 bases from V and 0 bases from J, with 18 bases between. CDR3: CASSLRTGKRSTDTQYF. DNA for the CDR3: TGTGCCAGCAGCCTGAGAACAGGGAAAAGGAGCACAGATACGCAGTATTTT.

The chain has TRBV29-1 and TRBJ2-3; D is undetermined. Germline CDR1 and CDR2: SQVTM and ANQGSEA. CDR3 length: 13 residues. The V end was cut by 4 bases, the J end by 0 bases, with 8 bases between. Written as DNA, the CDR3 is TGCAGCGTTGTCTCCGGAAGCACAGATACGCAGTATTTT. Its protein is CSVVSGSTDTQYF.

The CDR3, as DNA: TGTGCCAGCAGACTACAGGGGTGGAATTCACCCCTCCACTTT. The encoded protein is CASRLQGWNSPLHF. The chain carries TRBV12-3 or TRBV12-4 and TRBJ1-6, with TRBD1 identical over 7 bases. V trimming: 6 bases; J trimming: 7 bases; junction bases outside the gene matches: 6. The CDR3 totals 14 residues.

This chain connects TRBV20-1 to TRBJ2-1; 8 bases are a match to TRBD2. The length of the CDR3 is 15 residues. V dropped 6 bases and J dropped 7; count of bases not matched to a gene: 14. Germline values: CDR1 DFQATT, CDR2 SNEGSKA (reference sequence). The DNA for the CDR3 is TGCAGTGCAAGTAGACGGGAGAAGCGGGGGAATGAGCAGTTCTTC. It translates to CSASRREKRGNEQFF.

This clonotype is a singleton in its sample. The chain links TRBV6-8 to TRBJ2-5, with 11 nucleotides matching TRBD1. In germline, CDR1 is MNHGY, CDR2 SAAAGT. This CDR3 spans 15 amino acids. Trimming took 1 base from V and 7 from J; bases not matched to a gene: 5. The CDR3 reads CASSYWDRGGSTQYF. CDR3 coding DNA: TGTGCCAGCAGTTACTGGGACAGGGGGGGGTCGACCCAGTACTTC.